This T cell receptor beta chain was captured in a study of blood T cell repertoires in COVID-19. Overall study context: Nucleic acid was either cDNA or gDNA, and it came from T cells, B-cell-depleted T cells, or PBMCs.

Only in-frame clones appear in the TCRdb table, and some are missing; sequencing was by immunoSEQ multiplex PCR. Among roughly 430,000 clones listed, nearly 90% were seen once. The study drew participants aged about 18 to 89 years from around 24 US areas. Sequences were obtained from PBMCs or T cells enriched from blood (not recorded which). The receptor was derived from a woman in her thirties or forties with acute COVID-19.

This CDR3 reads CASSPTGINEQFF. CDR3 nucleotides: TGTGCCAGCAGTCCAACAGGGATCAATGAGCAGTTCTTC. The chain employs TRBV27 and TRBJ2-1; TRBD1 might be the D (6 bases). Germline CDR1 MNHEY, CDR2 SMNVEV (reference sequence). The germline V and J ends were trimmed by 5 bases and 6 bases, with 11 bases remaining between them. The CDR3 has 13 amino acids.